Sequencing of this TCR beta chain was carried out in a study of blood T cell repertoires in COVID-19. The CDR3 loop spans 14 amino acids. With V trimmed by 6 bases and J by 8 bases, 11 bases remained unmatched. CDR1 MNHEY and CDR2 SVGEGT come from the germline V gene. Assay: immunoSEQ multiplex PCR; the TCRdb copy retains only in-frame clones and omits some. The sample includes around 120,000 clones, around 64% seen only once; the top ten take approximately 0.79%. The sample comprised peripheral blood. The receptor's source is a human donor with acute or convalescent COVID-19. The donor label of this sample is uncertain. V gene TRBV6-2 or TRBV6-3 combines with J gene TRBJ1-2; 8 positions agree with TRBD1. CDR3 loop: CASSRNGQGIGYTF. The CDR3 DNA reads TGTGCCAGCAGCCGAAACGGACAGGGTATAGGCTACACCTTC.